Below are 25 T cell receptor beta chains sequenced from a single sample in a study of blood T cell repertoires in COVID-19 (dated by TCRdb to 2020 to 2021). The library was produced with the immunoSEQ multiplex PCR assay. Sourced from immuneACCESS, this table was stored by TCRdb with only in-frame sequences that have V and J called. A share of the clones is absent; for the studies checked, an unresolved V gene accounts for under half, and the remainder has no known explanation. The sample data list fewer than 700,000 clones, and around 90% of these were observed just once. The biggest ten clones account for 7.8% of the sample. Sequencing input: peripheral blood. The receptors were sampled from a woman in her forties or fifties with COVID-19, enrolled during active disease.

V usage is TRBV7-8 and J usage is TRBJ1-2; 9 bases are shared with TRBD1. The CDR3 contains 14 residues. Germline V gene data show CDR1 as SGHVS and CDR2 as FQNEAQ. V was clipped by 5 bases and J by 7 bases; unmatched bases: 8. Here the CDR3 DNA reads TGTGCCAGCAGCCCACGGACAGGGGAACGTGGCTACACCTTC. It codes for CASSPRTGERGYTF.

The chain recombines TRBV5-1 with TRBJ2-7, with D possibly TRBD1 on 6 matching bases. The CDR3 runs 13 residues. The germline CDR1 and CDR2 sequences are SGHRS and YFSETQ. The V gene lost 9 bases and the J gene lost 0 bases, with 13 bases spanning the gap. In DNA, the CDR3 is TGCGCCACCCGACAGGAGCTCTCCTACGAGCAGTACTTC. The encoded protein is CATRQELSYEQYF.

J is TRBJ1-1 and V is TRBV5-1, with 8 bases fitting TRBD1. CDR3 length: 15 amino acids. Germline values: CDR1 SGHRS, CDR2 YFSETQ. Trimming cost V 1 base and J 2 bases; bases outside gene matches: 4. CDR3 sequence: CASSLMGQENTEAFF. The CDR3 nucleotides read TGCGCCAGCAGCTTGATGGGACAGGAAAACACTGAAGCTTTCTTT.

This clone is a singleton in its sample. CDR3 nucleotide sequence: TGCAGCGTTGAACGCGCTAGCGGGGATGAGCAGTTCTTC. Residues: CSVERASGDEQFF. V gene TRBV29-1 combines with J gene TRBJ2-1; 9 bases are a match to TRBD2. Germline CDR1 reads SQVTM; CDR2 reads ANQGSEA. V lost 2 bases to trimming and J lost 8 bases; unmatched junction nucleotides: 4. The CDR3 consists of 13 residues.

The genes are TRBV12-3 or TRBV12-4 and TRBJ1-2, with TRBD1 as a possible D gene (5 bases). This CDR3 comprises 12 residues. V was clipped by 5 bases and J by 7 bases, with 11 bases between them. The CDR3 here is CASSAGLPGYTF. CDR3 in DNA: TGTGCCAGCAGTGCAGGGTTGCCTGGCTACACCTTC.

The chain is built from TRBV12-3 or TRBV12-4 and TRBJ2-7, with D maybe TRBD1 (6 bases). The CDR3 contains 13 residues. Trimming removed 6 bases from V and 3 bases from J, with 12 bases in between. The CDR3 protein is CASRQGSLYEQYF. The CDR3 bases are TGTGCCAGCAGACAGGGTAGTCTCTACGAGCAGTACTTC.

CDR3 region: CASRVTGVYGYTF. In nucleotides, the CDR3 is TGTGCCAGCAGGGTGACAGGAGTCTATGGCTACACCTTC. The chain joins TRBV7-2 to TRBJ1-2; tentatively, D is TRBD1 (6 bases). Germline V gene lookup returns CDR1 SGHTA and CDR2 FQGNSA. The CDR3 consists of 13 residues. V was shortened by 6 bases and J by 4 bases, with 12 bases between the two germline ends.

This clone was detected once. The J gene is TRBJ1-1, the V gene TRBV19; TRBD1 is a possible D gene (5 bases). The CDR3 extends over 13 amino acids. The germline V and J ends were trimmed by 6 bases and 1 base, with 9 bases remaining between them. The germline V gene has CDR1 LNHDA and CDR2 SQIVND (reference sequence). DNA for the CDR3: TGTGCCAGTAGAAATACAGGGAACACTGAAGCTTTCTTT. This sequence encodes CASRNTGNTEAFF.

The J gene is TRBJ2-2, the V gene TRBV5-8, with a possible D match to TRBD1 (5 bases). This CDR3 has 16 amino acids. Looked up from germline, CDR1 is SGHTS and CDR2 is YDEGEE. V was shortened by 7 bases and J by 2 bases, with 18 bases between the two germline ends. The CDR3 region is CASFEFGAGNTGELFF. The CDR3 coding sequence is TGTGCCAGCTTCGAATTTGGGGCAGGTAACACCGGGGAGCTGTTTTTT.

The J gene is TRBJ2-3, the V gene TRBV28; TRBD1 agrees at 12 bases. Trimming took 5 bases from V and 3 from J; bases not matched to a gene: 12. This CDR3 is built from 18 residues. Germline loops: CDR1 MDHEN, CDR2 SYDVKM. The CDR3 DNA reads TGTGCCAGCAGTCCCGTGGGACAGGGGGCACGGAAAACAGATACGCAGTATTTT. Amino acids: CASSPVGQGARKTDTQYF.

This chain links TRBV2 with TRBJ2-2; 7 nucleotides agree with TRBD2. V dropped 6 bases and J dropped 4; count of bases not matched to a gene: 8. CDR3 size: 15 residues. The germline V gene has CDR1 SNHLY and CDR2 FYNNEI. The CDR3 reads CASSTPGLSTGELFF. The CDR3 coding sequence is TGTGCCAGCAGCACCCCGGGACTAAGCACCGGGGAGCTGTTTTTT.

The V call is TRBV19, the J call TRBJ1-2, with D possibly matching TRBD1 (6 bases). Per the germline V gene, CDR1 is LNHDA and CDR2 is SQIVND (reference sequence). The ends were cut back, 4 bases at V and 5 bases at J, with 14 bases in the middle. The CDR3 sequence is 14 residues long. The CDR3 DNA follows: TGTGCCAGTAGTACCTACGGACAGACTTATGGCTACACCTTC. Translating gives CASSTYGQTYGYTF.

This chain connects TRBV2 to TRBJ2-7; 11 bases map to TRBD1. CDR3 length: 18 amino acids. The germline CDR1 and CDR2 sequences are SNHLY and FYNNEI. V shed 2 bases and J 4 bases; nucleotides not matched to a gene: 13. CDR3 nucleotides: TGTGCCAGCAGTGAATTGGCTACCGGGACAGGGGGGACTTACGAGCAGTACTTC. The encoded protein is CASSELATGTGGTYEQYF. The entire variable domain, with the rest obtained from reference TRBV2 and TRBJ2-7, is as follows: EPEVTQTPSHQVTQMGQEVILRCVPISNHLYFYWYRQILGQKVEFLVSFYNNEISEKSEIFDDQFSVERPDGSNFTLKIRSTKLEDSAMYFCASSELATGTGGTYEQYFGPGTRLTVT.

The table lists this clone with a count of one. The rearrangement links TRBV3-1 (or the pseudogene TRBV3-2) to TRBJ2-2, with TRBD1 identical over 7 bases. Germline V CDR1 and CDR2: LGHDT, YNNKEL (reference sequence). The CDR3 sequence is 13 residues long. V was pared by 4 bases and J by 8 bases, with 4 bases of the junction left unmatched. The CDR3 DNA sequence: TGTGCCAGCAGCCTCTTGGACAGGGGGGAGCTGTTTTTT. It yields the protein CASSLLDRGELFF.

The V and J genes are TRBV11-2 and TRBJ2-5; D perhaps matches TRBD1 (5 bases). The CDR3 is 13 residues long. The ends were cut back, 1 base at V and 2 bases at J, with 5 bases in the middle. Germline V gene data show CDR1 as SGHAT and CDR2 as FQNNGV. The CDR3 DNA reads TGTGCCAGCAGCTTAGGACAGCAAGAGACCCAGTACTTC. It specifies CASSLGQQETQYF.

The V call is TRBV9, the J call TRBJ1-5; 7 bases align to TRBD1. Germline CDR1 and CDR2: SGDLS and YYNGEE. V trimming: 0 bases; J trimming: 6 bases; junction bases outside the gene matches: 3. The CDR3 runs 14 residues. The CDR3 region is CASSVGQGPQPQHF. CDR3 nucleotide sequence: TGTGCCAGCAGCGTAGGACAGGGCCCTCAGCCCCAGCATTTT.

In the case of this clone: Mismatch with germline at one junction end may stem from a read error. The chain uses TRBV10-3 and TRBJ1-3; D call uncertain. Germline loops: CDR1 ENHRY, CDR2 SYGVKD. The length of the CDR3 is 16 residues. The CDR3 spells CAINEAGSSSGNTIYF. The CDR3, as DNA: TGTGCCATCAATGAGGCAGGATCATCCTCTGGAAACACCATATATTTT.

The V call is TRBV29-1, the J call TRBJ1-4, with 10 bases lining up with TRBD1. Unmatched junction bases numbered 2, after V lost 6 bases and J lost 1 base. Per germline, CDR1 SQVTM and CDR2 ANQGSEA. CDR3 length: 14 residues. CDR3 in amino acids: CSVWDRGTNEKLFF. DNA of the CDR3: TGCAGCGTCTGGGACAGGGGAACTAATGAAAAACTGTTTTTT. The full variable domain, completed using reference TRBV29-1 and TRBJ1-4, is SAVISQKPSRDICQRGTSLTIQCQVDSQVTMMFWYRQQPGQSLTLIATANQGSEATYESGFVIDKFPISRPNLTFSTLTVSNMSPEDSSIYLCSVWDRGTNEKLFFGSGTQLSVL.

This sequence joins TRBV28 and TRBJ1-4, with TRBD1 matching 7 bases. Germline V gives CDR1 MDHEN, CDR2 SYDVKM. The CDR3 contains 16 residues. Trimming cost V 5 bases and J 2 bases; bases outside gene matches: 8. CDR3 loop: CASSEQGTYTNEKLFF. CDR3 in DNA: TGTGCCAGCAGTGAACAGGGGACCTATACTAATGAAAAACTGTTTTTT.

The chain recombines TRBV5-1 with TRBJ1-2; 7 nucleotides match TRBD1. The CDR3 covers 14 residues. Germline CDR1 and CDR2: SGHRS and YFSETQ. V was clipped by 2 bases and J by 6 bases; unmatched bases: 7. The DNA of the CDR3 is TGCGCCAGCAGCTTCGAGACAGGGCAAGATGGCTACACCTTC. Its protein is CASSFETGQDGYTF. The full variable domain, completed using reference TRBV5-1 and TRBJ1-2, is KAGVTQTPRYLIKTRGQQVTLSCSPISGHRSVSWYQQTPGQGLQFLFEYFSETQRNKGNFPGRFSGRQFSNSRSEMNVSTLELGDSALYLCASSFETGQDGYTFGSGTRLTVV.

This rearrangement joins TRBV4-1 to TRBJ1-4, with D perhaps matching TRBD1 (6 bases). Germline assignment: CDR1 MGHRA and CDR2 YSYEKL. The CDR3 totals 16 residues. Trimming took off 6 bases at V and 10 bases at J, with 24 bases between the two ends. CDR3 DNA: TGCGCCAGCAGATACAGGGATGAGGATTTCGGAGGAAAACTGTTTTTT. Encoded protein: CASRYRDEDFGGKLFF.

The chain recombines TRBV5-1 with TRBJ1-4, with a weak D call TRBD1 (6 bases). Germline V gene sequence: CDR1 SGHRS, CDR2 YFSETQ. The CDR3 runs 13 residues. Trimming removed 4 bases from V and 2 bases from J, with 6 bases in between. The CDR3 reads CASSTGTNEKLFF. Written as DNA, the CDR3 is TGCGCCAGCAGCACAGGGACTAATGAAAAACTGTTTTTT.

The chain employs TRBV27 and TRBJ2-7; D unresolved. In germline, CDR1 is MNHEY, CDR2 SMNVEV (reference sequence). V was pared by 5 bases and J by 2 bases, with 10 bases between. The CDR3 covers 13 residues. In DNA, the CDR3 is TGTGCCAGCAGTCCCGGGTCGACCTACGAGCAGTACTTC. This encodes CASSPGSTYEQYF.

Comments on this clone: A junction boundary mismatches the germline segment, possibly from a read error. This sequence joins TRBV6-5 and TRBJ1-1; D remains unclear. Germline lookup yields CDR1 MNHEY and CDR2 SVGAGI. The CDR3 contains 12 residues. CDR3 nucleotides: TGTGCCAGCAGTTACTCGATCGGGGTCCGAATCTTT. It encodes CASSYSIGVRIF.

The chain combines TRBV2 with TRBJ2-2; 9 positions agree with TRBD2. The V and J ends lost 5 bases and 3 bases, in that order; junction bases with no gene match: 7. Germline lookup yields CDR1 SNHLY and CDR2 FYNNEI. The CDR3 contains 16 residues. The DNA for the CDR3 is TGTGCCAGCAGTAAGGAGCGGGGGGCACACACCGGGGAGCTGTTTTTT. Its translation is CASSKERGAHTGELFF.